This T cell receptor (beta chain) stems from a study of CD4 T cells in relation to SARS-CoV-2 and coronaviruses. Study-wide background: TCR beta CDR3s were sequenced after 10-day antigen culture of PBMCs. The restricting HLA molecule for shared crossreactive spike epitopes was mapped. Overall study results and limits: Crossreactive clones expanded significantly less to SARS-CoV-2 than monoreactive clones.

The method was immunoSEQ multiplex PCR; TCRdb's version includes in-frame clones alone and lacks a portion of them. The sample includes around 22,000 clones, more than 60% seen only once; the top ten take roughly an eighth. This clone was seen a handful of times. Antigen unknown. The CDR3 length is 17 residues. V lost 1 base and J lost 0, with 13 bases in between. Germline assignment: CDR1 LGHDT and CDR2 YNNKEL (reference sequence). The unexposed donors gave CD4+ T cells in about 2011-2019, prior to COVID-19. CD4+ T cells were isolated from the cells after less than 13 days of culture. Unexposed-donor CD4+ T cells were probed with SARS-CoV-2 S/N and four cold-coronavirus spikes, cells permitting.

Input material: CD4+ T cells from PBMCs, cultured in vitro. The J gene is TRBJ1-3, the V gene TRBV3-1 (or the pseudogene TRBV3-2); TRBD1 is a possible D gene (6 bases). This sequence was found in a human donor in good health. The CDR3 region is CASSQATGLTSGNTIYF. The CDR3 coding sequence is TGTGCCAGCAGCCAAGCGACAGGACTAACCTCTGGAAACACCATATATTTT.